The clone carrying this TCR beta chain appeared once. Here immunoSEQ multiplex PCR was the method, and the copy in TCRdb shows in-frame clones only, minus some. The table lists 280,000 or so clones, 85% to 90% of them singletons, with around 1.7% in the top ten. The data originate from a study of blood T cell repertoires in COVID-19. Whole-study context: Sites in the United States, Italy and Spain provided acute and convalescent COVID-19 samples.

Looked up from germline, CDR1 is SGHNT and CDR2 is YENEEA. The CDR3 length is 15 residues. V was pared by 2 bases and J by 2 bases, with 4 bases of the junction left unmatched. The chain has TRBV11-3 and TRBJ2-7; 9 bases align to TRBD2. Source material: PBMCs or T cells enriched from blood (not recorded which). The clonotype originates from a woman aged 18-35 years with acute COVID-19. CDR3 DNA: TGTGCCAGCAGCTTAAGGGCGGGAGGGCCCTACGAGCAGTACTTC. It yields the protein CASSLRAGGPYEQYF.